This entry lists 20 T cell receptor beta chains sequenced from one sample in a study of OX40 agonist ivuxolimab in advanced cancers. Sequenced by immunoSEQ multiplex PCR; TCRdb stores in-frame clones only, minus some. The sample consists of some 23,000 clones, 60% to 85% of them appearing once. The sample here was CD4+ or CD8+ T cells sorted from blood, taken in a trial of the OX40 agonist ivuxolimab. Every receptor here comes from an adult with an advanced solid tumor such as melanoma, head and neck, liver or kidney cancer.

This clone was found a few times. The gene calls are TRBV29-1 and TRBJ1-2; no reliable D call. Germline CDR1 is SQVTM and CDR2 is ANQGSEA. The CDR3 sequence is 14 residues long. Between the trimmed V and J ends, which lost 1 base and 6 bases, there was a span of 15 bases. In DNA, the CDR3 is TGCAGCGTTGAAGTTGTGGACGCTAGACATGGCTACACCTTC. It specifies CSVEVVDARHGYTF.

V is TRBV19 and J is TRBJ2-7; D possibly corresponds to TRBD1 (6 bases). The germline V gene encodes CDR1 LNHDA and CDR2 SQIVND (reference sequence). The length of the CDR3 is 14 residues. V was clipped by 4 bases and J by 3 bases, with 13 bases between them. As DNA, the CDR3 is TGTGCCAGTAGTACGGACAGTGGGGACTACGAGCAGTACTTC. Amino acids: CASSTDSGDYEQYF.

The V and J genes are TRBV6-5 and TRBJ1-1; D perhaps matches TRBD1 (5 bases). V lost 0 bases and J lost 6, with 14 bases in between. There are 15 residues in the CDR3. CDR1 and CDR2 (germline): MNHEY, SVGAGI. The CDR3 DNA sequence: TGTGCCAGCAGTTACTCGTCAGGGACTAGCCCTGAAGCTTTCTTT. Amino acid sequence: CASSYSSGTSPEAFF.

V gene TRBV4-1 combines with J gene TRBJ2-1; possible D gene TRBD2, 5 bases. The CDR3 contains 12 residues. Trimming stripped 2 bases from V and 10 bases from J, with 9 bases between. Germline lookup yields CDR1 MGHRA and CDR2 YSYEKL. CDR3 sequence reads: CASSQREGEQFF. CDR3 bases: TGCGCCAGCAGCCAACGTGAGGGCGAGCAGTTCTTC.

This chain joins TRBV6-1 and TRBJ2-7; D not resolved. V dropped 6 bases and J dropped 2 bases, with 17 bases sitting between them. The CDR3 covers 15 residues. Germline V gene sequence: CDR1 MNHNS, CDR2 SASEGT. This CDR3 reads CASSDPTRRPYEQYF. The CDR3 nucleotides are TGTGCCAGCAGCGACCCTACCAGGCGGCCCTACGAGCAGTACTTC.

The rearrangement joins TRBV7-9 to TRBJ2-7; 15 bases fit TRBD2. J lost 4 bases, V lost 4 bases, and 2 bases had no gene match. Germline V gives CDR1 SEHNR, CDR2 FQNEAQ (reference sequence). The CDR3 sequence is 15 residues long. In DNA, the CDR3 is TGTGCCAGCAGCTGGGGACTAGCGGGGGGATACGAGCAGTACTTC. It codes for CASSWGLAGGYEQYF.

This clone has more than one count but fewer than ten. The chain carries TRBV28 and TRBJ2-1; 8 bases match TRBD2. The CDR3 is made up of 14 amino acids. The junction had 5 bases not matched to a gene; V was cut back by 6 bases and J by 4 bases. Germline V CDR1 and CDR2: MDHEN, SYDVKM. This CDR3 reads CASSGLALYNEQFF. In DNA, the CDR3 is TGTGCCAGCAGCGGACTAGCCCTATACAATGAGCAGTTCTTC.

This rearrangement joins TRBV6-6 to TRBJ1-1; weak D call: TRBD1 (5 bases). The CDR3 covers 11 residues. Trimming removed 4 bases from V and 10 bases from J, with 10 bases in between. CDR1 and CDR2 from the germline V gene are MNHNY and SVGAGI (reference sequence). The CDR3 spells CASSWAGVAFF. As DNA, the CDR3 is TGTGCCAGCAGTTGGGCGGGGGTAGCTTTCTTT.

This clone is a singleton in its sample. The CDR3 region has the DNA TGTGCCAGCAGCCTAGGGACAGGTGCCCACTACGAGCAGTACTTC. Amino acid sequence: CASSLGTGAHYEQYF. V gene TRBV28 combines with J gene TRBJ2-7; 8 bases agree with TRBD1. J gave up 3 bases and V 6 bases, and 10 bases lay outside the gene matches. This CDR3 comprises 15 residues. Looked up from germline, CDR1 is MDHEN and CDR2 is SYDVKM.

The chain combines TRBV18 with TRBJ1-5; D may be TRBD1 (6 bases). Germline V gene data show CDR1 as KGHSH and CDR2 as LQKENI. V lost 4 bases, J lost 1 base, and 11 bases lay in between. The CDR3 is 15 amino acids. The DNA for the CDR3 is TGTGCCAGCTCACTAAAGACAGGCAGCAATCAGCCCCAGCATTTT. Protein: CASSLKTGSNQPQHF. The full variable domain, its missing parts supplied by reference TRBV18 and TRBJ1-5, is NAGVMQNPRHLVRRRGQEARLRCSPMKGHSHVYWYRQLPEEGLKFMVYLQKENIIDESGMPKERFSAEFPKEGPSILRIQQVVRGDSAAYFCASSLKTGSNQPQHFGDGTRLSIL.

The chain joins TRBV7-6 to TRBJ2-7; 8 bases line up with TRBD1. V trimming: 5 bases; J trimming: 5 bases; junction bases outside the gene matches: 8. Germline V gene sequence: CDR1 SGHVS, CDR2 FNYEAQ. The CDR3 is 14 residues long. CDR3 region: CASSVTGEYDEQYF. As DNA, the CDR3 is TGTGCCAGCAGCGTGACAGGGGAGTATGACGAGCAGTACTTC.

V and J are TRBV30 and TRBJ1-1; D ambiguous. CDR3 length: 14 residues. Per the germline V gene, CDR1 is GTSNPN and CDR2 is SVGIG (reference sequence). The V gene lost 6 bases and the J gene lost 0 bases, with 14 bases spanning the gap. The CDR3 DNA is TGTGCCTGCCGGACGGAAACTATGAACACTGAAGCTTTCTTT. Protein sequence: CACRTETMNTEAFF.

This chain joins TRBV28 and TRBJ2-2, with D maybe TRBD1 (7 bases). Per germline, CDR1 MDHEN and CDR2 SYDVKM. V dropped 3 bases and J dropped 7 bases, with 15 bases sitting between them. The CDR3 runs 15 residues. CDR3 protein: CASSFSGGGSGELFF. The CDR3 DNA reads TGTGCCAGCAGTTTTTCAGGGGGAGGTAGCGGGGAGCTGTTTTTT. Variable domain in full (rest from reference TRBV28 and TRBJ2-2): DVKVTQSSRYLVKRTGEKVFLECVQDMDHENMFWYRQDPGLGLRLIYFSYDVKMKEKGDIPEGYSVSREKKERFSLILESASTNQTSMYLCASSFSGGGSGELFFGEGSRLTVL.

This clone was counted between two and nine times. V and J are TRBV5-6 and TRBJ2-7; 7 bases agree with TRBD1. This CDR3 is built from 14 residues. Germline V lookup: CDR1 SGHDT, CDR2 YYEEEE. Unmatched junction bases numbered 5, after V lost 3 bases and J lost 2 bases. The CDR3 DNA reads TGTGCCAGCAGCTCGACAGGGTATGCCTACGAGCAGTACTTC. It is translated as CASSSTGYAYEQYF.

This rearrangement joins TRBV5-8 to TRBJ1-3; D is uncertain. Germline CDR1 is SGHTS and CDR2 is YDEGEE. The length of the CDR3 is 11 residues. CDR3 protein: CASIGGNTIYF. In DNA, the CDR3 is TGTGCTTCTATCGGTGGAAACACCATATATTTT.

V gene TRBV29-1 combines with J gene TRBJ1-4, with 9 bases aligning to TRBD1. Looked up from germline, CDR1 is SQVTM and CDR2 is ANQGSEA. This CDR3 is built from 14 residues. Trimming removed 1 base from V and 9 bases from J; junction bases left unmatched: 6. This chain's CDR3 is CSVEGKGTGKKLFF. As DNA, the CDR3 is TGCAGCGTTGAAGGGAAGGGGACAGGGAAAAAACTGTTTTTT.

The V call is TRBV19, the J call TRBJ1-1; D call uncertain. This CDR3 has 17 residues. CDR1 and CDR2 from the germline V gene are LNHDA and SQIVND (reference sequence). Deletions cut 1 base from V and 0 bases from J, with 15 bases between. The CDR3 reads CASSIGTTKGMNTEAFF. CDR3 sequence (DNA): TGTGCCAGTAGTATAGGCACCACCAAGGGTATGAACACTGAAGCTTTCTTT. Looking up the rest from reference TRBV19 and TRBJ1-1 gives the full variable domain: DGGITQSPKYLFRKEGQNVTLSCEQNLNHDAMYWYRQDPGQGLRLIYYSQIVNDFQKGDIAEGYSVSREKKESFPLTVTSAQKNPTAFYLCASSIGTTKGMNTEAFFGQGTRLTVV.

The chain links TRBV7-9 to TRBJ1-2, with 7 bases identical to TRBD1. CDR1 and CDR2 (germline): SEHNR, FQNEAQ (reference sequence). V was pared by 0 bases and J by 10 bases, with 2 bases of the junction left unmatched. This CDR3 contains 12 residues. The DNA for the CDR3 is TGTGCCAGCAGCTTAGCTGACAGGGCCTACACCTTC. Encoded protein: CASSLADRAYTF.

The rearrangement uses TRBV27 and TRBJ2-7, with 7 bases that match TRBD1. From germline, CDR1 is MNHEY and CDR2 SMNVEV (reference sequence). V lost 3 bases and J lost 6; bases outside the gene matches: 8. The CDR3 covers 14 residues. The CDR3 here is CASSFRGRGFEQYF. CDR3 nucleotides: TGTGCCAGCAGTTTCCGGGGCAGGGGGTTCGAGCAGTACTTC.

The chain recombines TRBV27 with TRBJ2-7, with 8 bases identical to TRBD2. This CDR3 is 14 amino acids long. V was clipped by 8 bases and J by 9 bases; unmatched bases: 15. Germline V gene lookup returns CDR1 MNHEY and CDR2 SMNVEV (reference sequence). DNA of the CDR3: TGTGCCAGCGGCTATAGCGGGGCAGGAGGAATGCAGTACTTC. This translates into CASGYSGAGGMQYF.